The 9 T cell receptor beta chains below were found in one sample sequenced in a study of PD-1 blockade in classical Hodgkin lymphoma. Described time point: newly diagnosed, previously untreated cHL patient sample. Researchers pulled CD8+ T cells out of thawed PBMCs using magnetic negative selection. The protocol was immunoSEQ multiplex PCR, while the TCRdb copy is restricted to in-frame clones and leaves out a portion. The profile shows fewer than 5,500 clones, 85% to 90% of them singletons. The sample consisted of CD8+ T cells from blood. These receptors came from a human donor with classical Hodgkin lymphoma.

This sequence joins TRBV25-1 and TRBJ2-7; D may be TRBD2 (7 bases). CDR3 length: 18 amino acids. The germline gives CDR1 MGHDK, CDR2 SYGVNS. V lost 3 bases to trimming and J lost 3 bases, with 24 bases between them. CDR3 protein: CASSDGASGGQGLYEQYF. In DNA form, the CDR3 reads TGTGCCAGCAGTGATGGGGCGTCGGGGGGCCAGGGCCTCTACGAGCAGTACTTC.

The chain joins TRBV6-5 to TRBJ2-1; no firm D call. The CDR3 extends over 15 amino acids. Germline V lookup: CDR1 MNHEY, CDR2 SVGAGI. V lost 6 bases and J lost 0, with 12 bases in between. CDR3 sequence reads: CASSWIAGSYNEQFF. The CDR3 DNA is TGTGCCAGCAGCTGGATCGCCGGCTCCTACAATGAGCAGTTCTTC.

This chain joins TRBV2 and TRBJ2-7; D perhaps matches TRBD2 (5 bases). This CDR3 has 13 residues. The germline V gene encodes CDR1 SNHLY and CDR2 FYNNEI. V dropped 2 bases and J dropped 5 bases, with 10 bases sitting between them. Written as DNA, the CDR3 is TGTGCCAGCAGTGAATCGGGGTGGGACGAGCAGTACTTC. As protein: CASSESGWDEQYF.

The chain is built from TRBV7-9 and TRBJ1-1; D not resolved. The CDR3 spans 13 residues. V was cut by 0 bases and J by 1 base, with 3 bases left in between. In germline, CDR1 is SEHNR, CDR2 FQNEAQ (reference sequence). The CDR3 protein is CASSLAGNTEAFF. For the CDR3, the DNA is TGTGCCAGCAGCTTAGCCGGGAACACTGAAGCTTTCTTT.

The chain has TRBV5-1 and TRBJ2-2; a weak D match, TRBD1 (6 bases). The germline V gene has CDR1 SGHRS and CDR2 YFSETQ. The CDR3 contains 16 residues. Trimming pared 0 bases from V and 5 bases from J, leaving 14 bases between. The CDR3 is CASSLGAGVETGELFF. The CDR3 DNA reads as TGCGCCAGCAGCTTGGGGGCAGGGGTCGAGACCGGGGAGCTGTTTTTT. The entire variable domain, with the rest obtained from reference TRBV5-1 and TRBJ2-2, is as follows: KAGVTQTPRYLIKTRGQQVTLSCSPISGHRSVSWYQQTPGQGLQFLFEYFSETQRNKGNFPGRFSGRQFSNSRSEMNVSTLELGDSALYLCASSLGAGVETGELFFGEGSRLTVL.

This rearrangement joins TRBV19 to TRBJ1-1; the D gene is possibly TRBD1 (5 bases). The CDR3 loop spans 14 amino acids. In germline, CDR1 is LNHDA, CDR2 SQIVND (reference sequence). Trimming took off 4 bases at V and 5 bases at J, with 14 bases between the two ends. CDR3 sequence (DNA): TGTGCCAGTAGTACTCGGGGGGGGAGGACTGAAGCTTTCTTT. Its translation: CASSTRGGRTEAFF.

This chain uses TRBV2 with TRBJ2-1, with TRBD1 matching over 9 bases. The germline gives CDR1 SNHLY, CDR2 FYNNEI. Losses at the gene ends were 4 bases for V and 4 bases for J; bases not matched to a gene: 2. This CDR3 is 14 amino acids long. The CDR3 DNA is TGTGCCAGCAGTGGGACAGGGGTTTACAATGAGCAGTTCTTC. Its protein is CASSGTGVYNEQFF.

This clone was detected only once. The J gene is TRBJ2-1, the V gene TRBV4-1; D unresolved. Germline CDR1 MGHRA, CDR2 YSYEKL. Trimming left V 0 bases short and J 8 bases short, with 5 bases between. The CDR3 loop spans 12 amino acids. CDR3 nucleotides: TGCGCCAGCAGCCAAGATAACCATGAGCAGTTCTTC. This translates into CASSQDNHEQFF.

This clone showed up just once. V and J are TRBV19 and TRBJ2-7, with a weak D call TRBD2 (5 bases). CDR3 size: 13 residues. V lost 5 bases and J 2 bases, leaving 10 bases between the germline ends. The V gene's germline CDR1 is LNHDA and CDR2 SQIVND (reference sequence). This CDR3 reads CASSRRPTYEQYF. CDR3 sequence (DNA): TGTGCCAGTAGTCGGAGGCCTACCTACGAGCAGTACTTC.